The clone carrying this T cell receptor (beta chain) was detected ten times or more. TCRdb reprocessed the RACE reads with MiXCR, giving one entry per CDR3 protein. The repertoire has roughly 100,000 distinct CDR3 sequences, approximately 11% of them found once; the top ten carry around 3.5%. Time point given: patch test 1, 2 weeks after DPC sensitization. The sample's treatment: therapeutic diphenylcyclopropenone sensitization with weekly scalp DPC. The data derive from a study of human T cells and chemical hapten exposure. The J segment lost 4 bases and the V segment lost 5 bases, leaving 7 bases of the junction unmatched. The germline V gene encodes CDR1 MDHEN and CDR2 SYDVKM. This CDR3 is built from 16 residues.

This rearrangement joins TRBV28 to TRBJ1-5; 11 bases map to TRBD1. The clonotype comes from a woman aged 40 to 50 with alopecia areata. Some clones in this sample may be carry-over from other donors' samples. Here the sequenced sample was whole blood, taken in connection with sensitization to the hapten diphenylcyclopropenone (DPC). CDR3 bases: TGTGCCAGCAGTCTAGGCCGGGACAGGGGGAATCAGCCCCAGCATTTT. Translating gives CASSLGRDRGNQPQHF.